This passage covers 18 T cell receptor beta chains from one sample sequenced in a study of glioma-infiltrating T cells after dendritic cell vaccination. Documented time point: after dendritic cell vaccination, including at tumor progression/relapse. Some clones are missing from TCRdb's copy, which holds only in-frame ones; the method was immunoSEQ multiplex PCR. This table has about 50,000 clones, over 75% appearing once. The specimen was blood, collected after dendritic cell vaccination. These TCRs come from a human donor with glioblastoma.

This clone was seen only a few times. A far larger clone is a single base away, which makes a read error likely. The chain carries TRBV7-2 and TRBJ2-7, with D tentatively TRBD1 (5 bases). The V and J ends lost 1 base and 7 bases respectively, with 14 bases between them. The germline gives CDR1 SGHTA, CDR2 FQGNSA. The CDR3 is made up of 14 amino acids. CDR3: CASSLGTTYNEQYF. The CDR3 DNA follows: TGTGCCAGCAGCTTAGGGACAACCTACAATGAGCAGTACTTC.

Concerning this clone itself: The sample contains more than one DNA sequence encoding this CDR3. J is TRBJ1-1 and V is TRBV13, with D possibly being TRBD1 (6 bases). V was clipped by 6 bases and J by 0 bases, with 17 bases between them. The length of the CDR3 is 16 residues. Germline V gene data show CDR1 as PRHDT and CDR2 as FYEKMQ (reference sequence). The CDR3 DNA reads TGTGCCAGCAGGGTGAGACAGGTCGAAATGAACACTGAAGCTTTCTTT. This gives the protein CASRVRQVEMNTEAFF.

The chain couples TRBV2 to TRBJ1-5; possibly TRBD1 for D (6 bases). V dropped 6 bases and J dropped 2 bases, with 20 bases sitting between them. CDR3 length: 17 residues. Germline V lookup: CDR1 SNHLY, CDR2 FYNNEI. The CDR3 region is CASSWTTGNTGNQPQHF. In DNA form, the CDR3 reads TGTGCCAGCAGCTGGACAACAGGGAATACGGGCAATCAGCCCCAGCATTTT. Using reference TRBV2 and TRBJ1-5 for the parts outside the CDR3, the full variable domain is EPEVTQTPSHQVTQMGQEVILRCVPISNHLYFYWYRQILGQKVEFLVSFYNNEISEKSEIFDDQFSVERPDGSNFTLKIRSTKLEDSAMYFCASSWTTGNTGNQPQHFGDGTRLSIL.

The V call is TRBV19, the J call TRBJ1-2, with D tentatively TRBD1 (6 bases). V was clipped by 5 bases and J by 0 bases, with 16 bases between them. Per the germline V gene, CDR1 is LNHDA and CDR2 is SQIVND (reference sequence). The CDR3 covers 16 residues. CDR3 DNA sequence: TGTGCCAGTAGTCCTTCTACAGGGAGAGCTAACTATGGCTACACCTTC. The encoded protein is CASSPSTGRANYGYTF.

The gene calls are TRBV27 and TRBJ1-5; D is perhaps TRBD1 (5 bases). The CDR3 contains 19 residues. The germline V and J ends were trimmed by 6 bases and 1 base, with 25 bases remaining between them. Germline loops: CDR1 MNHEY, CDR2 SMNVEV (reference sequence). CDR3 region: CASRRWTPRQLRSNQPQHF. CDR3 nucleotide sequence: TGTGCCAGCAGGAGGTGGACACCTCGACAACTCCGAAGCAATCAGCCCCAGCATTTT.

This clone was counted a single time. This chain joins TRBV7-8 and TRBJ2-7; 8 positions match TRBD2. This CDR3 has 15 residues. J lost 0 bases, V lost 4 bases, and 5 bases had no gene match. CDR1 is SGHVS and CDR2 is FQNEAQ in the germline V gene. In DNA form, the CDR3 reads TGTGCCAGCAGCTCCAGCGGGAGTCCCTCCTACGAGCAGTACTTC. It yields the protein CASSSSGSPSYEQYF.

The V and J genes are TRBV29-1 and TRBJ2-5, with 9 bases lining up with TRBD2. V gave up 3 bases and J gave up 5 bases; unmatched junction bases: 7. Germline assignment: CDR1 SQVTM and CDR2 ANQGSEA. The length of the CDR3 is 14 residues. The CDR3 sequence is CSVDSGSRMETQYF. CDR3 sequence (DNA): TGCAGCGTTGATAGCGGGAGTCGAATGGAGACCCAGTACTTC.

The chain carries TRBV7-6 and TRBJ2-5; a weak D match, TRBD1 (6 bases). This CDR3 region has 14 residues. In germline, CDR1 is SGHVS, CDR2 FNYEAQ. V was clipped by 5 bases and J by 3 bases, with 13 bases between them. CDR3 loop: CASSRQAGKETQYF. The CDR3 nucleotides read TGTGCCAGCAGCCGACAGGCGGGTAAAGAGACCCAGTACTTC.

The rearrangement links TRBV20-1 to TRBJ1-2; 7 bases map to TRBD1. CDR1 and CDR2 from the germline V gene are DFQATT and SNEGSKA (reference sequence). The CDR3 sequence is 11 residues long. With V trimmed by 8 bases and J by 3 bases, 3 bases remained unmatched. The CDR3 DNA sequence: TGCAGTCGAGGGGGCGACTATGGCTACACCTTC. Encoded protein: CSRGGDYGYTF.

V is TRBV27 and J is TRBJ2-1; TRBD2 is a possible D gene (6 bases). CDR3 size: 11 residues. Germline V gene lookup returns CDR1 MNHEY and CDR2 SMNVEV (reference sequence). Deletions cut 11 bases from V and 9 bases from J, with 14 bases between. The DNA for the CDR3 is TGTGCCTCTTCCCCCGGGGGTGAGCAGTTCTTC. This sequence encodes CASSPGGEQFF.

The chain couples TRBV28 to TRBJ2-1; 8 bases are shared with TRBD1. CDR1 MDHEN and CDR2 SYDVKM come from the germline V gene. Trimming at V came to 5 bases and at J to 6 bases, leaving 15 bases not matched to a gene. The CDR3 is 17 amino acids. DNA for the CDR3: TGTGCCAGCAGTCCGCGTCCCGGACAGGGTGGGGGCAATGAGCAGTTCTTC. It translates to CASSPRPGQGGGNEQFF.

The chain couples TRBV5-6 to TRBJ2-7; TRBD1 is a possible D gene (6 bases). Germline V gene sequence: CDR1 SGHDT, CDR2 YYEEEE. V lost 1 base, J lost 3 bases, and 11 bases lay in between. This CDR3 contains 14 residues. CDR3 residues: CASSLTGTYYEQYF. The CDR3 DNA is TGTGCCAGCAGCTTGACCGGGACATACTACGAGCAGTACTTC.

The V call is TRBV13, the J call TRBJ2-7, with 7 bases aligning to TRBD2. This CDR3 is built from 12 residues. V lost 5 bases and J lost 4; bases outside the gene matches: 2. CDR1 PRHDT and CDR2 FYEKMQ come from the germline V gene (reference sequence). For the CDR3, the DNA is TGTGCCAGCAGCGAGCGGGGTTACGAGCAGTACTTC. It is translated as CASSERGYEQYF. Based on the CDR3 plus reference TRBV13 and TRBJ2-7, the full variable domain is AAGVIQSPRHLIKEKRETATLKCYPIPRHDTVYWYQQGPGQDPQFLISFYEKMQSDKGSIPDRFSAQQFSDYHSELNMSSLELGDSALYFCASSERGYEQYFGPGTRLTVT.

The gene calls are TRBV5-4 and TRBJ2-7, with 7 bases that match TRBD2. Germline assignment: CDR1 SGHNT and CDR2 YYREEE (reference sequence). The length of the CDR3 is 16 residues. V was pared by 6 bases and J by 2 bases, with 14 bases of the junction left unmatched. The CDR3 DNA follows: TGTGCCAGCACCAAAGGTGGGGGGGGAGACGCCTACGAGCAGTACTTC. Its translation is CASTKGGGGDAYEQYF.

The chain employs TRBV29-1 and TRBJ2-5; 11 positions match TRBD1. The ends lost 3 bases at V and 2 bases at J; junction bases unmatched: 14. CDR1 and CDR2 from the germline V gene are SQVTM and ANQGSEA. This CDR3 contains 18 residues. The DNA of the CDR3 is TGCAGCGTTGATATCCGGACAGGGGGCAAGATGAGGCAAGAGACCCAGTACTTC. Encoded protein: CSVDIRTGGKMRQETQYF.

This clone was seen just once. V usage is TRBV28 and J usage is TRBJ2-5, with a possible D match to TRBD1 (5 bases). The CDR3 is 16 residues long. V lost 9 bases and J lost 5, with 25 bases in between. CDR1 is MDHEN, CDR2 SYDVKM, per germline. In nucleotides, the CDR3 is TGTGCCAGTAAGATAGCCCAGACAGCTGCTGGGGAGACCCAGTACTTC. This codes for CASKIAQTAAGETQYF. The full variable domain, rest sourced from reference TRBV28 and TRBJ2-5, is DVKVTQSSRYLVKRTGEKVFLECVQDMDHENMFWYRQDPGLGLRLIYFSYDVKMKEKGDIPEGYSVSREKKERFSLILESASTNQTSMYLCASKIAQTAAGETQYFGPGTRLLVL.

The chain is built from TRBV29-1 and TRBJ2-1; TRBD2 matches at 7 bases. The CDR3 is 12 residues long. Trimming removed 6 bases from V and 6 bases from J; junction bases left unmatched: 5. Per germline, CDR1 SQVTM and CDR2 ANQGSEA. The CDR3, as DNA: TGCAGCGTGCGGGAGTCGGCCAATGAGCAGTTCTTC. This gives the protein CSVRESANEQFF.

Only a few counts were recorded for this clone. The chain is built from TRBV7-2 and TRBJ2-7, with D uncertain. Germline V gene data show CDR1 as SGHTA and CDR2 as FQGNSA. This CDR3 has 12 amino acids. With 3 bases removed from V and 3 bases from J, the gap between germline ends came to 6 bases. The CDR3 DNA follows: TGTGCCAGCAGCTTCTCCGTCTACGAGCAGTACTTC. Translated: CASSFSVYEQYF.